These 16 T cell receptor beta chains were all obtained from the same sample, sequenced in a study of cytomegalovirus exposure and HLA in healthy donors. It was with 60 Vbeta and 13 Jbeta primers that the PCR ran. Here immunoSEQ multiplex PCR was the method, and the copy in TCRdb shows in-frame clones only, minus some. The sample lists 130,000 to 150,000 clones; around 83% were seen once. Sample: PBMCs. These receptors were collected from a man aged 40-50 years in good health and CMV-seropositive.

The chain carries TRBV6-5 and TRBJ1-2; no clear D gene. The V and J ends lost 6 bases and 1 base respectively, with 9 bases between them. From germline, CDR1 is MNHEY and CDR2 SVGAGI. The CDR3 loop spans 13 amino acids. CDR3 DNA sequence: TGTGCCAGCAGACTCCAGCGTAACTATGGCTACACCTTC. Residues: CASRLQRNYGYTF.

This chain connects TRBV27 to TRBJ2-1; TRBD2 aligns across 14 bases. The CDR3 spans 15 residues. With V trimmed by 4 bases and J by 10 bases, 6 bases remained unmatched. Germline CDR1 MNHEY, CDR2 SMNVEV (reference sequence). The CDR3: CASSWGLAGVGEQFF. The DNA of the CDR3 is TGTGCCAGCAGTTGGGGACTAGCGGGAGTAGGGGAGCAGTTCTTC.

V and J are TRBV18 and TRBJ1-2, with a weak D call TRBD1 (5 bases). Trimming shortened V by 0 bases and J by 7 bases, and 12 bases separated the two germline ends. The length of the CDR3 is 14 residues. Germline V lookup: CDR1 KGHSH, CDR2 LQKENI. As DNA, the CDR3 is TGTGCCAGCTCACCACCGGCAGGGTTATCTGGCTACACCTTC. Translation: CASSPPAGLSGYTF.

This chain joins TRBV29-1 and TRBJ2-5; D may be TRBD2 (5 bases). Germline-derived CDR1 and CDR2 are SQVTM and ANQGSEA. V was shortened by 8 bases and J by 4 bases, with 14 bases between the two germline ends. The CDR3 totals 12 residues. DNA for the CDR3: TGCAGCTATCTCCCGGCGGGAGAGACCCAGTACTTC. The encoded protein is CSYLPAGETQYF.

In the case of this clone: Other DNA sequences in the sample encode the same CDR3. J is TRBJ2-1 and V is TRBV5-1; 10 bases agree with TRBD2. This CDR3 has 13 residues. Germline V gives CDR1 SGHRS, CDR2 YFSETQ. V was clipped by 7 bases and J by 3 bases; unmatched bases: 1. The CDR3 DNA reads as TGCGCCAGCTCTAGCGGGGGCTACAATGAGCAGTTCTTC. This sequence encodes CASSSGGYNEQFF.

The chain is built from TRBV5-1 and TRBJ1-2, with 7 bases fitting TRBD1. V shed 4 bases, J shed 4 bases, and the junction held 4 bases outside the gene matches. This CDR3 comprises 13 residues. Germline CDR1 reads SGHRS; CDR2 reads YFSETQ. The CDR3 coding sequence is TGCGCCAGCAGCCAGACAGGGTCCTATGGCTACACCTTC. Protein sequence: CASSQTGSYGYTF.

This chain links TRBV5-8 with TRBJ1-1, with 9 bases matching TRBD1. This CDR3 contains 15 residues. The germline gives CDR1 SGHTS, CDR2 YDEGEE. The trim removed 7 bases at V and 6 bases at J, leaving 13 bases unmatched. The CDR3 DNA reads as TGTGCCAGCCGTCCTTCGGGACAGGGAGCGGCTGAAGCTTTCTTT. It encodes CASRPSGQGAAEAFF.

The CDR3 bases are TGTGCCAGCAGCCTTAGCGGGGGGCCCTACGAGCAGTACTTC. It is translated as CASSLSGGPYEQYF. The rearrangement links TRBV7-2 to TRBJ2-7, with 10 positions matching TRBD2. The trim removed 5 bases at V and 2 bases at J, leaving 3 bases unmatched. There are 14 residues in the CDR3. Germline V CDR1 and CDR2: SGHTA, FQGNSA. The full variable domain, its missing parts supplied by reference TRBV7-2 and TRBJ2-7, is GAGVSQSPSNKVTEKGKDVELRCDPISGHTALYWYRQSLGQGLEFLIYFQGNSAPDKSGLPSDRFSAERTGGSVSTLTIQRTQQEDSAVYLCASSLSGGPYEQYFGPGTRLTVT.

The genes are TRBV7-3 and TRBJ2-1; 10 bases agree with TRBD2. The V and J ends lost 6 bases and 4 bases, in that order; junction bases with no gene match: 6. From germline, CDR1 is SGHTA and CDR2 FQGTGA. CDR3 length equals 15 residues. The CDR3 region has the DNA TGTGCCAGCAGTCGAACTAGCGGGGTGTACAATGAGCAGTTCTTC. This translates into CASSRTSGVYNEQFF.

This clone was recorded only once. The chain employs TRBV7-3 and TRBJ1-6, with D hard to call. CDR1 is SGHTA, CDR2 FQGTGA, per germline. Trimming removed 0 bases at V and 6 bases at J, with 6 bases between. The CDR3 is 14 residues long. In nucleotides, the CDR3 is TGTGCCAGCAGCTTAACGTACAGTAATTCACCCCTCCACTTT. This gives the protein CASSLTYSNSPLHF.

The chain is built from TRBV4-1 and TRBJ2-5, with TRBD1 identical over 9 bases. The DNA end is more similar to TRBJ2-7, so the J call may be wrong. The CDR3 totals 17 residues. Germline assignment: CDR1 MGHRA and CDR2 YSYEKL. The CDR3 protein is CASSQVFGTGLSYEQYF. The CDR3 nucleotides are TGCGCCAGCAGCCAAGTCTTCGGGACAGGGCTCTCCTACGAGCAGTACTTC.

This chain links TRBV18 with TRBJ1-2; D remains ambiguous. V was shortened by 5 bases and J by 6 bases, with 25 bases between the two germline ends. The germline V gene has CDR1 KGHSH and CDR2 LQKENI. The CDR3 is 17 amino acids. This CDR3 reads CASSAYSGSLGLNGYTF. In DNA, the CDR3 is TGTGCCAGCTCAGCTTACTCGGGATCCCTTGGTTTAAATGGCTACACCTTC.

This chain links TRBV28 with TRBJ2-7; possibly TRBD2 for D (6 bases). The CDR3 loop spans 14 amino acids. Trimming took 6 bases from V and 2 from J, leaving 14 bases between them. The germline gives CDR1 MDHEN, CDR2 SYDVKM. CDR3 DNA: TGTGCCAGCAGCCGAGGGACTCCTACCTACGAGCAGTACTTC. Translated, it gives CASSRGTPTYEQYF. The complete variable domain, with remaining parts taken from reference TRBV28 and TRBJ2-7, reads DVKVTQSSRYLVKRTGEKVFLECVQDMDHENMFWYRQDPGLGLRLIYFSYDVKMKEKGDIPEGYSVSREKKERFSLILESASTNQTSMYLCASSRGTPTYEQYFGPGTRLTVT.

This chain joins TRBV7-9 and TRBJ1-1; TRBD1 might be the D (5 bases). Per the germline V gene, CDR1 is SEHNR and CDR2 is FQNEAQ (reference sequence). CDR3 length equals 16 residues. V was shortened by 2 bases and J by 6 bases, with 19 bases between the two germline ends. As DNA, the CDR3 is TGTGCCAGCAGCTTATTCGGGGACTCCGACCTTCCTGAAGCTTTCTTT. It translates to CASSLFGDSDLPEAFF.

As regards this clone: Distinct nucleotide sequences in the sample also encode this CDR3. The CDR3, as DNA: TGTGCCAGCAGAACGGGCTCTGGGGCCAACGTCCTGACTTTC. Its translation is CASRTGSGANVLTF. V usage is TRBV6-5 and J usage is TRBJ2-6; no clear D. CDR1 and CDR2 (germline): MNHEY, SVGAGI. The CDR3 totals 14 residues. V lost 6 bases, J lost 0 bases, and 6 bases lay in between.

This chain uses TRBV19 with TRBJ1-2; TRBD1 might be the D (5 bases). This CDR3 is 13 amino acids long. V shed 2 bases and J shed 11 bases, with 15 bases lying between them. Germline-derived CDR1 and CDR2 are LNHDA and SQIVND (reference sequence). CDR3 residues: CASSIQGPVGYTF. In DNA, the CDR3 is TGTGCCAGTAGTATACAGGGCCCCGTTGGATACACCTTC.